Each of the 18 T cell receptor beta chains below was sequenced from the same sample in a study of OX40 agonist ivuxolimab in advanced cancers. Sequencing was performed with immunoSEQ multiplex PCR; in TCRdb, only in-frame clones are kept and a portion is missing. The top ten hold 18% of the sample, which has roughly 40,000 clones, 88% seen once. The input for sequencing was CD4+ or CD8+ T cells sorted from blood, taken in a trial of the OX40 agonist ivuxolimab. The receptors shown here come from an adult with an advanced solid tumor such as melanoma, head and neck, liver or kidney cancer.

The chain couples TRBV5-5 to TRBJ1-3; the D gene is possibly TRBD1 (6 bases). Looked up from germline, CDR1 is SGHKS and CDR2 is YYEKEE (reference sequence). With 4 bases removed from V and 0 bases from J, the gap between germline ends came to 14 bases. CDR3 size: 16 residues. CDR3 sequence (DNA): TGTGCCAGCAGCCCGGCGGACAGTGACTCTGGAAACACCATATATTTT. The encoded protein is CASSPADSDSGNTIYF.

The genes are TRBV6-5 and TRBJ1-6; D might be TRBD1 (5 bases). Germline V CDR1 and CDR2: MNHEY, SVGAGI. The CDR3 has 13 residues. V was cut by 2 bases and J by 8 bases, with 7 bases left in between. CDR3: CASSYGGDSPLHF. For the CDR3, the DNA is TGTGCCAGCAGTTACGGGGGAGATTCACCCCTCCACTTT.

The chain couples TRBV7-2 to TRBJ2-2; 10 nucleotides align to TRBD2. The CDR3 contains 15 residues. Germline V gene sequence: CDR1 SGHTA, CDR2 FQGNSA. Trimming at V came to 7 bases and at J to 1 base, leaving 3 bases not matched to a gene. CDR3 nucleotides: TGTGCCAGCAAGGCTAGCGGGGGGAACACCGGGGAGCTGTTTTTT. Residues: CASKASGGNTGELFF.

J is TRBJ1-1 and V is TRBV7-9; D might be TRBD1 (6 bases). The CDR3 covers 16 residues. CDR1 SEHNR and CDR2 FQNEAQ come from the germline V gene (reference sequence). The V gene lost 1 base and the J gene lost 0 bases, with 12 bases spanning the gap. The CDR3 DNA is TGTGCCAGCAGCTTAGATGGAGGGGGACTGAACACTGAAGCTTTCTTT. Its protein is CASSLDGGGLNTEAFF.

The chain joins TRBV5-4 to TRBJ2-4, with 11 nucleotides matching TRBD2. CDR1 SGHNT and CDR2 YYREEE come from the germline V gene (reference sequence). CDR3 length: 18 residues. The V and J ends lost 3 bases and 1 base, in that order; junction bases with no gene match: 9. The DNA of the CDR3 is TGTGCCAGCAGCTCGGGTAGCGGGGGGGCTGGGGCCAAAAACATTCAGTACTTC. This codes for CASSSGSGGAGAKNIQYF.

This sequence joins TRBV11-2 and TRBJ2-5, with 10 bases that match TRBD2. This CDR3 has 15 residues. J gave up 4 bases and V 5 bases, and 7 bases lay outside the gene matches. Per the germline V gene, CDR1 is SGHAT and CDR2 is FQNNGV. The CDR3 loop reads CASSPSGGPGETQYF. CDR3 nucleotide sequence: TGTGCCAGCAGCCCTAGCGGGGGACCCGGAGAGACCCAGTACTTC.

The J gene is TRBJ2-2, the V gene TRBV4-3, with D maybe TRBD1 (5 bases). Germline V gene data show CDR1 as LGHNA and CDR2 as YSLEER. Deletions cut 1 base from V and 7 bases from J, with 13 bases between. The CDR3 runs to 15 residues. The CDR3 sequence: CASSQAREMIGELFF. In DNA, the CDR3 is TGCGCCAGCAGCCAAGCCAGGGAAATGATCGGGGAGCTGTTTTTT.

This clone was observed a single time. The chain joins TRBV5-4 to TRBJ2-3, with D perhaps TRBD1 (6 bases). There are 14 residues in the CDR3. Looked up from germline, CDR1 is SGHNT and CDR2 is YYREEE (reference sequence). Trimming shortened V by 6 bases and J by 9 bases, and 20 bases separated the two germline ends. The CDR3 is CASKPEQGHETQYF. As DNA, the CDR3 is TGTGCCAGCAAACCCGAACAGGGTCACGAGACGCAGTATTTT.

This rearrangement joins TRBV27 to TRBJ1-5, with 8 bases matching TRBD1. In germline, CDR1 is MNHEY, CDR2 SMNVEV (reference sequence). Germline trimming cut 3 bases from V and 9 bases from J; bases unmatched to any gene: 7. CDR3 length: 14 amino acids. The CDR3, as DNA: TGTGCCAGCAGTTTTGGGACAGGTTCGGGGCCCCAGCATTTT. Residues: CASSFGTGSGPQHF.

In its sample, this clone was seen once. The genes are TRBV6-1 and TRBJ1-5; D is perhaps TRBD1 (6 bases). The length of the CDR3 is 15 residues. The V gene lost 7 bases and the J gene lost 4 bases, with 17 bases spanning the gap. Germline values: CDR1 MNHNS, CDR2 SASEGT. The chain's CDR3 is CASTGRGGPNQPQHF. In nucleotides, the CDR3 is TGTGCCAGCACGGGAAGGGGGGGACCAAATCAGCCCCAGCATTTT.

This chain uses TRBV7-2 with TRBJ2-7, with D uncertain. Trimming took 4 bases from V and 0 from J, leaving 4 bases between them. Germline V CDR1 and CDR2: SGHTA, FQGNSA. The CDR3 spans 12 residues. Here the CDR3 reads CASSSSSYEQYF. The CDR3 DNA is TGTGCCAGCAGCTCCAGCTCCTACGAGCAGTACTTC.

V gene TRBV9 combines with J gene TRBJ1-2; D is perhaps TRBD1 (6 bases). The CDR3 runs to 16 residues. Trimming pared 0 bases from V and 7 bases from J, leaving 19 bases between. The germline gives CDR1 SGDLS, CDR2 YYNGEE. The CDR3 reads CASSVARQDPLLGYTF. In DNA form, the CDR3 reads TGTGCCAGCAGCGTAGCCCGACAGGACCCTTTGCTTGGCTACACCTTC. The complete variable domain, with remaining parts taken from reference TRBV9 and TRBJ1-2, reads DSGVTQTPKHLITATGQRVTLRCSPRSGDLSVYWYQQSLDQGLQFLIQYYNGEERAKGNILERFSAQQFPDLHSELNLSSLELGDSALYFCASSVARQDPLLGYTFGSGTRLTVV.

The V call is TRBV28, the J call TRBJ2-2, with 8 bases aligning to TRBD1. The CDR3 is 15 amino acids. CDR1 MDHEN and CDR2 SYDVKM come from the germline V gene. V lost 1 base to trimming and J lost 6 bases; unmatched junction nucleotides: 4. The CDR3 sequence: CASSLSGGSAGELFF. CDR3 in DNA: TGTGCCAGCAGTTTATCAGGGGGCTCGGCCGGGGAGCTGTTTTTT.

This sequence joins TRBV7-3 and TRBJ1-1; TRBD1 might be the D (5 bases). Germline V gene lookup returns CDR1 SGHTA and CDR2 FQGTGA. This CDR3 region has 13 residues. The V end was cut by 2 bases, the J end by 7 bases, with 11 bases between. The CDR3 reads CASSLAGGSEAFF. CDR3 nucleotide sequence: TGTGCCAGCAGCTTAGCCGGGGGAAGTGAAGCTTTCTTT.

This rearrangement joins TRBV6-1 to TRBJ2-3; the match to TRBD2 covers 8 bases. The germline V gene has CDR1 MNHNS and CDR2 SASEGT. The length of the CDR3 is 13 residues. V was clipped by 6 bases and J by 3 bases; unmatched bases: 2. CDR3 amino acids: CASRGGGTDTQYF. DNA of the CDR3: TGTGCCAGCAGGGGCGGGGGGACAGATACGCAGTATTTT.

J is TRBJ2-3 and V is TRBV9, with a weak D call TRBD1 (6 bases). Trimming took off 0 bases at V and 4 bases at J, with 9 bases between the two ends. CDR3 length equals 14 residues. Germline-derived CDR1 and CDR2 are SGDLS and YYNGEE. The DNA for the CDR3 is TGTGCCAGCAGCGTAGACAGGGCGGCAGATACGCAGTATTTT. Protein sequence: CASSVDRAADTQYF.

This clone showed up just once. The gene calls are TRBV6-6 and TRBJ1-2, with no clear D. The V and J ends lost 5 bases and 6 bases respectively, with 22 bases between them. Germline CDR1 reads MNHNY; CDR2 reads SVGAGI (reference sequence). CDR3 length equals 16 residues. CDR3 coding DNA: TGTGCCAGCAGTAACCCCGAGGCGCAATCTGGGGATGGCTACACCTTC. Protein sequence: CASSNPEAQSGDGYTF.

This clone was seen only once. The chain joins TRBV5-6 to TRBJ1-2; TRBD1 agrees at 7 bases. V lost 4 bases and J lost 4; bases outside the gene matches: 13. This CDR3 contains 16 residues. The germline CDR1 and CDR2 sequences are SGHDT and YYEEEE. CDR3 sequence (DNA): TGTGCCAGCAGCCCTCAAGACAGGGTACGGGGCTATGGCTACACCTTC. Encoded protein: CASSPQDRVRGYGYTF.